This T cell receptor beta chain was sequenced in a study of T cell responses to AZD1222 COVID-19 vaccine. V lost 1 base, J lost 12 bases, and 0 bases lay in between. The CDR3 consists of 8 residues. Germline assignment: CDR1 GTSNPN and CDR2 SVGIG (reference sequence). Method: immunoSEQ multiplex PCR; TCRdb's copy keeps in-frame clones and lacks some. The repertoire consists of some 130,000 clones, with around nine tenths occurring once and the leading ten covering roughly 3.7%. Study-wide results and caveats: Nearly half of spike-specific TCRs reportedly target variant regions that are unmutated in the B.1.351 and B.1.1.7 variants. Clonal diversity may have been underestimated in mostly white British donors.

About this clone: Its antigen is undetermined.

This sequence originates from an adult in good health. The chain combines TRBV30 with TRBJ2-2; D is unresolved. Source: peripheral blood, taken on day 0 of AZD1222 vaccination. DNA of the CDR3: TGTGCCTGGAGTGAGCTGTTTTTT. It encodes CAWSELFF.